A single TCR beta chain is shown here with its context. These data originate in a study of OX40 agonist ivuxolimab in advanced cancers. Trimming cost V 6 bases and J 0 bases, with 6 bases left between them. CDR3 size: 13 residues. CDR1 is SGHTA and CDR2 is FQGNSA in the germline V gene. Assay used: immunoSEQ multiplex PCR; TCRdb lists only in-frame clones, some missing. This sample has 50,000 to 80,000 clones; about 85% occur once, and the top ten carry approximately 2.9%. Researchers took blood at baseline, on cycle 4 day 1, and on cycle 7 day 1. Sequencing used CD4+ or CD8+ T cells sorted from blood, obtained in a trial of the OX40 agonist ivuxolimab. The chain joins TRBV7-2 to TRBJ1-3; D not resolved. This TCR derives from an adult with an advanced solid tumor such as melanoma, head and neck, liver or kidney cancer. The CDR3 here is CASSRSSGNTIYF. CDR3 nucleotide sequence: TGTGCCAGCAGTCGTAGCTCTGGAAACACCATATATTTT.